The rows below give T cell receptor beta chains drawn from one sample of a study of cytomegalovirus exposure and HLA in healthy donors. TCRdb keeps only in-frame clones here, not all; method: immunoSEQ multiplex PCR. This sample contains around 75,000 clones. The sequenced sample was PBMCs. The source of these receptors is a man in his forties or fifties in good health and CMV-seronegative. CDR3s include the opening cysteine and the closing phenylalanine or tryptophan. A D gene is named only where the DNA matches it firmly.

v_call	d_call	j_call	cdr3_nt	cdr3_aa
TRBV10-2	TRBD2	TRBJ2-7	TGCGCCAGCAGTGATCCAGCGGGAGGACCCTACGAGCAGTACTTC	CASSDPAGGPYEQYF
TRBV5-1	TRBD1	TRBJ2-7	TGCGCCAGCAGCCCTCGACAGGGTGAAGAGCAGTACTTC	CASSPRQGEEQYF
TRBV9	TRBD2	TRBJ2-3	TGTGCCAGCAGCGCGACTCTAGCGGCCTCCATAGATACGCAGTATTTT	CASSATLAASIDTQYF
TRBV4-3	-	TRBJ1-2	TGCGCCAGCAGCCAAGAGCGGTCCGGCACGGGCTACACCTTC	CASSQERSGTGYTF
TRBV11-2	-	TRBJ2-2	TGTGCCAGCAGCTTATGGTCAGGCAACACCGGGGAGCTGTTTTTT	CASSLWSGNTGELFF
TRBV6-5	-	TRBJ1-6	TGTGCCAGCAGTACCGACAGCCGAAATTCACCCCTCCACTTT	CASSTDSRNSPLHF
TRBV30	-	TRBJ1-1	TGTGCCCGGATAAGGGGGAACACTGAAGCTTTCTTT	CARIRGNTEAFF
TRBV9	TRBD1	TRBJ1-4	TGTGCCAGCAGCCCGCGACAGGGAACGGATGAAAAACTGTTTTTT	CASSPRQGTDEKLFF
TRBV7-8	TRBD2	TRBJ2-5	TGTGCCAGCAGGGGACTAGCGGGACAAGAGACCCAGTACTTC	CASRGLAGQETQYF
TRBV18	TRBD1	TRBJ1-2	TGTGCCAGCTCACCACCCCGGGACAGGGACATCCCTAACTATGGCTACACCTTC	CASSPPRDRDIPNYGYTF
TRBV5-1	TRBD1	TRBJ2-3	TGCGCCAGCAGCTGGTGGCTGACAGGGGGTGAAACAGATACGCAGTATTTT	CASSWWLTGGETDTQYF
TRBV6-6	TRBD1	TRBJ2-2	TGTGCCAGCAGTTACAGGGGGCAAGAAGGGGAGCTGTTTTTT	CASSYRGQEGELFF
TRBV30	-	TRBJ1-3	TGTGCCTGGAGTGTGGCCAGGGGAAACACCATATATTTT	CAWSVARGNTIYF
TRBV2	-	TRBJ1-2	TGTGCCAGACTAAGGGAGGCCACCGGGAGTAACTATGGCTACACCTTC	CARLREATGSNYGYTF
TRBV19	-	TRBJ1-3	TGTGCCAGTAAGCCCTCGGGCGGGGGTATGGGCTCTGGAAACACCATATATTTT	CASKPSGGGMGSGNTIYF
TRBV7-2	TRBD2	TRBJ2-2	TGTGCCAGCAGCTCGAGACTAGCGGGTAACACCGGGGAGCTGTTTTTT	CASSSRLAGNTGELFF
TRBV7-2	TRBD1	TRBJ2-7	TGTGCCAGCAGCCAAGGACAGGGCTTTTACGAGCAGTACTTC	CASSQGQGFYEQYF
TRBV4-1	-	TRBJ2-1	TGCGCCAGCAGCCTTTGGGGGGGACAATCCGGCAATGAGCAGTTCTTC	CASSLWGGQSGNEQFF
TRBV18	TRBD2	TRBJ2-7	TGTGCCAGCTCACCAGGGACTAGCGGGACCTACCAGCAGTACTTC	CASSPGTSGTYQQYF
TRBV7-9	TRBD1	TRBJ2-3	TGTGCCAGCAGCTGGGGACAGCTTGAAGATACGCAGTATTTT	CASSWGQLEDTQYF
TRBV30	TRBD1	TRBJ2-7	TGTGCCTGGGGACAGGCGGCCTACGAGCAGTACTTC	CAWGQAAYEQYF
TRBV7-2	-	TRBJ1-1	TGTGCCAGCAGCCTTCGCGGGGGGATCACTGAAGCTTTCTTT	CASSLRGGITEAFF